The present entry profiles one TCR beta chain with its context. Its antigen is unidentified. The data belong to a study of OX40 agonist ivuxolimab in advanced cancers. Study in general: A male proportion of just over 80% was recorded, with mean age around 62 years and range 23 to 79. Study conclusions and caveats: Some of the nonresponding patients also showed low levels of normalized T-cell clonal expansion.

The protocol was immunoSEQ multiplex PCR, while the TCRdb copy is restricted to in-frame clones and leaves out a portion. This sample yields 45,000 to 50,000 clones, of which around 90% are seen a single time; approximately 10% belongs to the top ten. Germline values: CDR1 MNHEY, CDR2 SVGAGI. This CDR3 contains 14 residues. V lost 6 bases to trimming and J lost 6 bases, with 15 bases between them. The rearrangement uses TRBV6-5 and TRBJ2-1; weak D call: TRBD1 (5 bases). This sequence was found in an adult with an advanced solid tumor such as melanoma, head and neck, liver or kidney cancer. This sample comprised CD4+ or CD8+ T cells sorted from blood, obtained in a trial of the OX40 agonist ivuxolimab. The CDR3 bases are TGTGCCAGCAGCACTGGGGCAAGGGCCAATGAGCAGTTCTTC. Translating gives CASSTGARANEQFF.